The source of this TCR beta chain is a study of cytomegalovirus exposure and HLA in healthy donors. Study-wide results and caveats: It is likely that the observed cluster of highly shared sequence variants was a sequencing artifact.

Of note for this clone: The antigen is undetermined.

With 7 bases removed from V and 0 bases from J, the gap between germline ends came to 13 bases. Germline assignment: CDR1 MNHNY and CDR2 SVGAGI (reference sequence). The CDR3 is 16 amino acids. Primers for the PCR totalled 60 Vbeta and 13 Jbeta. Here immunoSEQ multiplex PCR was the method, and the copy in TCRdb shows in-frame clones only, minus some. The sample lists under 150,000 clones, 65% to 75% seen once, with around 4% in the top ten. The sequenced sample consisted of PBMCs. The V gene is TRBV6-6, the J gene TRBJ1-6, with D tentatively TRBD1 (6 bases). This TCR derives from a woman in her thirties or forties in good health and CMV-seropositive. In DNA, the CDR3 is TGTGCCAGCAATGACAGGCCTAGCTCCTATAATTCACCCCTCCACTTT. It encodes CASNDRPSSYNSPLHF.